This T cell receptor beta chain was sequenced in a study of circulating CD8 cells and anti-PD-1 response in melanoma. This clonotype was seen more than once but under ten times. Its antigen is still unknown. This may be a read error, as it is one base from a much larger clone. General study findings and limits: Under 8% of TRB clonotypes were shared between subsets at M1. Most experiments lacked replicates.

From live CD3+CD8+TCRalphabeta+ cells, four PD-1 and/or TIGIT subsets were sorted. TCR libraries were prepared from approximately 15 ng of total RNA with the QIAseq Immune Repertoire TCR panel. A single record per CDR3 protein comes from TCRdb applying MiXCR to the reads. Altogether under 1,000 distinct CDR3 sequences are present, about 9.6% being singletons, with the ten largest covering 54%. This TCR was sampled from a human donor with melanoma. This specimen was CD8+ T cells from PBMCs, taken at baseline or after one month of anti-PD-1 therapy (not recorded which).

As DNA, the CDR3 is TGTGCCAGTAATCGGGACGGATGCAATCAGCCCCAGCATTTT. This translates into CASNRDGCNQPQHF. The chain recombines TRBV19 with TRBJ1-5; possibly TRBD1 for D (5 bases). The CDR3 sequence is 14 residues long. Trimming took 7 bases from V and 2 from J, leaving 12 bases between them. The germline CDR1 and CDR2 sequences are LNHDA and SQIVND (reference sequence).